The rows below give T cell receptor beta chains drawn from one sample of a study of blood T cell repertoires in COVID-19. Clones were sequenced by immunoSEQ multiplex PCR, and TCRdb holds only the in-frame ones, with some missing. This sample yields about 71,000 clones, of which 88% are seen a single time; 2% to 2.5% belongs to the top ten. Source material: peripheral blood. These receptors came from a human donor in a cohort sampled during active COVID-19. CDR3s include the opening cysteine and the closing phenylalanine or tryptophan. A D gene is named only where the DNA matches it firmly. Part of the rows lack a size; the others show once, few, many or a class for expanded clones.

D,J,size,V,DNA,CDR3
TRBD2,TRBJ2-3,NA,TRBV18,TGTGCCAGCTCACCATACAGCGGGGGGGGCACAGATACGCAGTATTTT,CASSPYSGGGTDTQYF
TRBD2,TRBJ2-5,once,TRBV2,TGTGCCAGCAGTGAATCCGGACTAGCGGGGGTCCAGGCCCACTTC,CASSESGLAGVQAHF
NA,TRBJ1-1,NA,TRBV28,TGTGCCGGACAAGGACCGAACACTGAAGCTTTCTTT,CAGQGPNTEAFF
TRBD1,TRBJ1-3,few,TRBV28,TGTGCCAGCAGTGCCAGACAGGGGACTGGAAACACCATATATTTT,CASSARQGTGNTIYF
TRBD1,TRBJ1-5,once,TRBV6-5,TGTGCCAGCAGGGCCTCCACAGGGGGTAATCAGCCCCAGCATTTT,CASRASTGGNQPQHF
TRBD1,TRBJ1-1,NA,TRBV19,TGTGCCAGTAGCATGACAGGGAGTTCGATGGCTTTCTTT,CASSMTGSSMAFF
NA,TRBJ2-3,NA,TRBV5-1,TGCGCCAGCAGCCCCCTTGGCACAGATACGCAGTATTTT,CASSPLGTDTQYF
TRBD1,TRBJ1-6,NA,TRBV30,TGTGCAACGGGACAGTATAATTCACCCCTCCACTTT,CATGQYNSPLHF
NA,TRBJ2-7,NA,TRBV7-9,TGTGCCAGCAGCCTCAGGGGAGAGCAGTACTTC,CASSLRGEQYF
NA,TRBJ1-3,NA,TRBV7-9,TGTGCCAGCAGCTTAGGGGAGACGACTGGAAACACCATATATTTT,CASSLGETTGNTIYF
NA,TRBJ2-4,NA,TRBV18,TGTGCCAGCTCACCACCAGCGGGCATAAACATTCAGTACTTC,CASSPPAGINIQYF
NA,TRBJ1-4,NA,TRBV27,TGTGCCAGCAGATCCCTCGGGGTGACTAATGAAAAACTGTTTTTT,CASRSLGVTNEKLFF
TRBD1,TRBJ1-2,NA,TRBV7-9,TGTGCCAGCAGCTTCCGGACAGGCTCAGGGAACTATGGCTACACCTTC,CASSFRTGSGNYGYTF
TRBD2,TRBJ2-3,once,TRBV5-1,TGCGCCAGCAGCGCCCGCACTAGCGGGGGGCTCGGTACGCAGTATTTT,CASSARTSGGLGTQYF
NA,TRBJ1-2,NA,TRBV19,TGTGCCAGTGGCGGCATCCTGGTCTATGGCTACACCTTC,CASGGILVYGYTF
TRBD2,TRBJ2-1,NA,TRBV25-1,TGTGCCAGCAGCCTAGTAGCGGGAGGTCCCTACAATGAGCAGTTCTTC,CASSLVAGGPYNEQFF
NA,TRBJ1-5,NA,TRBV19,TGTGCCAGTAGTATAGATCGATGGGGCAGAAGCAATCAGCCCCAGCATTTT,CASSIDRWGRSNQPQHF
TRBD1,TRBJ2-5,NA,TRBV7-9,TGTGCCAGCAGCCTGGGGGGACAGGGTCTTTCGGAGACCCAGTACTTC,CASSLGGQGLSETQYF
NA,TRBJ1-6,once,TRBV5-5,TGTGCCAGCAGCTGGGGCAGACGCGGATTAAATTCACCCCTCCACTTT,CASSWGRRGLNSPLHF
TRBD1,TRBJ1-1,NA,TRBV7-4,TGTGCCAGCAGTCCCCCTGGACAGGTTAAGAACACTGAAGCTTTCTTT,CASSPPGQVKNTEAFF
TRBD1,TRBJ1-4,NA,TRBV9,TGTGCCAGCAGCGCAGCAACGGGACAGCATGAAAAACTGTTTTTT,CASSAATGQHEKLFF